This T cell receptor beta chain was obtained from a study of blood T cell repertoires in COVID-19. Study in general: Italy, Spain and the United States were the sources of the convalescent and acute COVID-19 samples. Sources were T cells, B-cell-depleted T cells, or PBMCs; the material itself was cDNA or gDNA.

V was clipped by 0 bases and J by 7 bases, with 11 bases between them. Germline lookup yields CDR1 SGDLS and CDR2 YYNGEE. This CDR3 is built from 15 residues. In the original analysis: Amplified reference gene primers provided the basis for estimating nucleated cell counts. Only in-frame clones appear in the TCRdb table, and some are missing; sequencing was by immunoSEQ multiplex PCR. D and trimming come from the DNA, and the V and J calls and clone size come from that table. The table lists fewer than 100,000 clones, around 75% of them singletons. Sequencing was performed on peripheral blood. The clonotype comes from a man aged 65 to 79 with acute or convalescent COVID-19. The J gene is TRBJ1-6, the V gene TRBV9, with D possibly being TRBD1 (5 bases). DNA of the CDR3: TGTGCCAGCAGCGTAGGCGACAGACCGAATTCACCCCTCCACTTT. Amino acids: CASSVGDRPNSPLHF.